The present T cell receptor beta chain was sequenced within a study of blood T cell repertoires in COVID-19. Study-level information: The origin of the acute and convalescent COVID-19 samples was the United States, Italy and Spain. The analysed material was cDNA or gDNA that came from T cells, B-cell-depleted T cells, or PBMCs.

V lost 3 bases and J 1 base, leaving 13 bases between the germline ends. The CDR3 length is 15 residues. Germline lookup yields CDR1 SGDLS and CDR2 YYNGEE. Original handling: Amplification of reference gene primers provided the estimated nucleated cell counts. Produced via immunoSEQ multiplex PCR; TCRdb's table is partial and in-frame only. From that table come the V and J calls and clone size; the DNA was used to work out D and trimming. The sample holds 200,000 or so clones, 60% to 85% seen once. What was sequenced was peripheral blood. This chain connects TRBV9 to TRBJ1-1, with TRBD1 as a possible D gene (6 bases). The TCR was taken from a man aged 55 to 70 with active or convalescent COVID-19. CDR3 nucleotides: TGTGCCAGCAGCGCAAACCAGGGGCAGAACACTGAAGCTTTCTTT. Translating gives CASSANQGQNTEAFF.